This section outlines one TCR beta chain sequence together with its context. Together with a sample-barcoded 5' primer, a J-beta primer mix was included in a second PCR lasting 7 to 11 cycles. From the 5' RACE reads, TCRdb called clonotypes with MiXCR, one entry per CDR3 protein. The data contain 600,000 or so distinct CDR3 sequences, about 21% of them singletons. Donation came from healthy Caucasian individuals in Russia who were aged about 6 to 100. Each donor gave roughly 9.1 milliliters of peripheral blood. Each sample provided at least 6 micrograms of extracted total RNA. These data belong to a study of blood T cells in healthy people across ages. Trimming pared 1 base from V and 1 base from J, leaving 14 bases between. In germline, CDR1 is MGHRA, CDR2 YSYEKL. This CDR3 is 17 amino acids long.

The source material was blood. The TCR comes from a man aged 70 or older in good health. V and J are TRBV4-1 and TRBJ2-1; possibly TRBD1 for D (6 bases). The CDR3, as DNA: TGCGCCAGCAGCCAAGTTAGAAGGGGGTCTTCCTACAATGAGCAGTTCTTC. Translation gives CASSQVRRGSSYNEQFF.